A single sample gave rise to the 21 T cell receptor beta chains below, sequenced in a study of T cell responses to AZD1222 COVID-19 vaccine. Sequencing used immunoSEQ multiplex PCR; TCRdb keeps in-frame clones, though not all of them. The sample has some 110,000 clones; 70% to 90% are singletons. This material consisted of peripheral blood, taken on day 0 of MenACWY control vaccination. Receptors originate from an adult in good health.

V is TRBV19 and J is TRBJ2-5, with D uncertain. There are 15 residues in the CDR3. CDR1 and CDR2 (germline): LNHDA, SQIVND (reference sequence). V lost 1 base, J lost 0 bases, and 9 bases lay in between. In nucleotides, the CDR3 is TGTGCCAGTAGTATAGGGAAGGGTTACCAAGAGACCCAGTACTTC. Translation: CASSIGKGYQETQYF.

The rearrangement uses TRBV6-5 and TRBJ1-1; 7 nucleotides align to TRBD1. Trimming removed 5 bases from V and 7 bases from J; junction bases left unmatched: 7. From germline, CDR1 is MNHEY and CDR2 SVGAGI. The CDR3 runs 13 residues. The CDR3 DNA is TGTGCCAGCAGTCACCCGACAGGGAGTGAAGCTTTCTTT. Its translation: CASSHPTGSEAFF.

The chain employs TRBV6-2 or TRBV6-3 and TRBJ1-1, with D unclear. CDR1 is MNHEY, CDR2 SVGEGT, per germline. The CDR3 is made up of 16 amino acids. The V and J ends lost 5 bases and 1 base respectively, with 17 bases between them. CDR3 sequence: CASSGLVETGNTEAFF. In DNA form, the CDR3 reads TGTGCCAGCAGTGGATTGGTCGAGACGGGGAACACTGAAGCTTTCTTT.

This chain's CDR3 is CASSDMRGYNEQFF. CDR3 nucleotide sequence: TGTGCCAGTAGCGATATGAGGGGTTACAATGAGCAGTTCTTC. V and J are TRBV19 and TRBJ2-1, with D perhaps matching TRBD1 or TRBD2 (5 bases each). CDR1 and CDR2 from the germline V gene are LNHDA and SQIVND (reference sequence). This CDR3 is built from 14 residues. Deletions cut 6 bases from V and 4 bases from J, with 13 bases between.

This rearrangement joins TRBV27 to TRBJ2-7; TRBD1 agrees at 8 bases. The CDR3 spans 14 residues. V was pared by 5 bases and J by 0 bases, with 3 bases of the junction left unmatched. CDR1 and CDR2 (germline): MNHEY, SMNVEV (reference sequence). The CDR3: CASSRDRSSYEQYF. The CDR3 region has the DNA TGTGCCAGCAGTAGGGACAGGAGCTCCTACGAGCAGTACTTC.

The rearrangement uses TRBV6-5 and TRBJ1-1; D gene uncertain. CDR3 size: 13 residues. V was trimmed by 10 bases and J by 1 base, leaving 13 bases between them. Germline V gene data show CDR1 as MNHEY and CDR2 as SVGAGI. The CDR3, as DNA: TGTGCCACCGTGGGAACACCGAACACTGAAGCTTTCTTT. The encoded protein is CATVGTPNTEAFF.

The J gene is TRBJ2-7, the V gene TRBV5-6; D possibly uses TRBD1 or TRBD2 (6 bases each). The V end was cut by 2 bases, the J end by 2 bases, with 8 bases between. CDR1 and CDR2 (germline): SGHDT, YYEEEE. The CDR3 has 13 amino acids. CDR3 sequence reads: CASSFRGPYEQYF. Written as DNA, the CDR3 is TGTGCCAGCAGCTTTCGGGGGCCCTACGAGCAGTACTTC.

This clone appeared once. The J gene is TRBJ1-2, the V gene TRBV24-1; 7 nucleotides agree with TRBD1. This CDR3 region has 14 residues. Trimming cost V 3 bases and J 7 bases; bases outside gene matches: 7. Germline V gene sequence: CDR1 KGHDR, CDR2 SFDVKD. The DNA of the CDR3 is TGTGCCACCAGTGATGGCAGGGGGATCCGTGGCTACACCTTC. Translation gives CATSDGRGIRGYTF.

The chain couples TRBV6-6 to TRBJ1-4; 10 nucleotides align to TRBD1. V was clipped by 6 bases and J by 5 bases; unmatched bases: 3. There are 14 residues in the CDR3. CDR1 is MNHNY, CDR2 SVGAGI, per germline (reference sequence). CDR3 protein: CASRSDRGNEKLFF. The CDR3 DNA reads TGTGCCAGCAGATCGGACAGGGGGAATGAAAAACTGTTTTTT.

V and J are TRBV24-1 and TRBJ2-3; 9 nucleotides align to TRBD2. The V gene's germline CDR1 is KGHDR and CDR2 SFDVKD. This CDR3 is built from 16 residues. Losses at the gene ends were 2 bases for V and 4 bases for J; bases not matched to a gene: 6. The CDR3 region has the DNA TGTGCCACCAGTGATTGGGCTAGCGGGGCCGCAGATACGCAGTATTTT. As protein: CATSDWASGAADTQYF.

The CDR3 sequence: CASSLELGLAGPTDTQYF. DNA for the CDR3: TGCGCCAGCAGCTTGGAGTTGGGACTAGCGGGGCCTACAGATACGCAGTATTTT. The chain uses TRBV5-1 and TRBJ2-3; TRBD2 matches 13 bases. The V and J ends lost 0 bases and 3 bases, in that order; junction bases with no gene match: 7. CDR1 and CDR2 (germline): SGHRS, YFSETQ. This CDR3 is built from 18 residues.

The V and J genes are TRBV2 and TRBJ1-4; 9 nucleotides agree with TRBD1. CDR1 is SNHLY and CDR2 is FYNNEI in the germline V gene. CDR3 length equals 16 residues. J lost 4 bases, V lost 5 bases, and 8 bases had no gene match. CDR3 sequence reads: CASSPLRTGVNEKLFF. CDR3 DNA sequence: TGTGCCAGCAGTCCACTCCGGACAGGGGTTAATGAAAAACTGTTTTTT.

The chain couples TRBV19 to TRBJ2-5; 12 bases map to TRBD2. The CDR3 spans 15 residues. Germline V lookup: CDR1 LNHDA, CDR2 SQIVND (reference sequence). V lost 6 bases, J lost 7 bases, and 9 bases stayed unmatched. In nucleotides, the CDR3 is TGTGCCAGTAGGACGACTAGCGGGGGCCGGGGGACCCAGTACTTC. Its protein product is CASRTTSGGRGTQYF.

This clone was seen a single time. V gene TRBV5-1 combines with J gene TRBJ2-1, with TRBD2 matching 15 bases. This CDR3 comprises 17 residues. Germline assignment: CDR1 SGHRS and CDR2 YFSETQ. The V segment lost 4 bases and the J segment 8 bases; nucleotides outside the gene matches: 10. The CDR3 DNA follows: TGCGCCAGCAGCCCGCCGGGACTAGCGGGGGGTGTACATGAGCAGTTCTTC. Residues: CASSPPGLAGGVHEQFF.

This sequence joins TRBV18 and TRBJ2-1; no firm D call. Germline V gene lookup returns CDR1 KGHSH and CDR2 LQKENI. The CDR3 covers 15 residues. Trimming took 5 bases from V and 8 from J, leaving 19 bases between them. The CDR3 region has the DNA TGTGCCAGCTCATACTCTCGGGCTTTAGGCGATGAGCAGTTCTTC. It yields the protein CASSYSRALGDEQFF.

This chain connects TRBV18 to TRBJ2-5; D remains unclear. This CDR3 contains 14 residues. Germline CDR1 and CDR2: KGHSH and LQKENI. V shed 0 bases and J shed 1 base, with 6 bases lying between them. The CDR3 region is CASSPPDTQETQYF. The CDR3, as DNA: TGTGCCAGCTCACCACCGGATACCCAAGAGACCCAGTACTTC. Variable domain in full (rest from reference TRBV18 and TRBJ2-5): NAGVMQNPRHLVRRRGQEARLRCSPMKGHSHVYWYRQLPEEGLKFMVYLQKENIIDESGMPKERFSAEFPKEGPSILRIQQVVRGDSAAYFCASSPPDTQETQYFGPGTRLLVL.

This clone was recorded once. This rearrangement joins TRBV30 to TRBJ1-5, with D unresolved. Trimming shortened V by 1 base and J by 3 bases, and 7 bases separated the two germline ends. Germline assignment: CDR1 GTSNPN and CDR2 SVGIG (reference sequence). The CDR3 covers 13 residues. The CDR3 spells CAWSETNNQPQHF. Written as DNA, the CDR3 is TGTGCCTGGAGTGAGACAAACAATCAGCCCCAGCATTTT.

The chain combines TRBV6-2 or TRBV6-3 with TRBJ2-3; D is unresolved. The CDR3 length is 12 residues. V was trimmed by 0 bases and J by 9 bases, leaving 7 bases between them. Per germline, CDR1 MNHEY and CDR2 SVGEGT. The CDR3 protein is CASSYSTSTQYF. For the CDR3, the DNA is TGTGCCAGCAGTTACTCGACGAGCACGCAGTATTTT.

V and J are TRBV14 and TRBJ1-1, with 7 bases fitting TRBD1. Germline V gene lookup returns CDR1 SGHDN and CDR2 FVKESK. V dropped 4 bases and J dropped 0; count of bases not matched to a gene: 5. CDR3 size: 15 residues. The CDR3 reads CASSPWGQMNTEAFF. CDR3 nucleotides: TGTGCCAGCAGCCCGTGGGGACAGATGAACACTGAAGCTTTCTTT.

The chain is built from TRBV5-4 and TRBJ1-2; D gene unclear. This CDR3 spans 14 amino acids. The germline V gene encodes CDR1 SGHNT and CDR2 YYREEE (reference sequence). Trimming stripped 1 base from V and 8 bases from J, with 15 bases between. The CDR3 region is CASSLKEGLRGYTF. In DNA, the CDR3 is TGTGCCAGCAGCTTGAAAGAGGGATTGCGAGGCTACACCTTC.

The chain has TRBV6-5 and TRBJ1-2; 10 bases are a match to TRBD1. V gave up 4 bases and J gave up 8 bases; unmatched junction bases: 10. The CDR3 loop spans 15 amino acids. The V gene's germline CDR1 is MNHEY and CDR2 SVGAGI. DNA of the CDR3: TGTGCCAGCAGTTCAACGACAGGGGGCCGCGGAGGCTACACCTTC. Translated, it gives CASSSTTGGRGGYTF.